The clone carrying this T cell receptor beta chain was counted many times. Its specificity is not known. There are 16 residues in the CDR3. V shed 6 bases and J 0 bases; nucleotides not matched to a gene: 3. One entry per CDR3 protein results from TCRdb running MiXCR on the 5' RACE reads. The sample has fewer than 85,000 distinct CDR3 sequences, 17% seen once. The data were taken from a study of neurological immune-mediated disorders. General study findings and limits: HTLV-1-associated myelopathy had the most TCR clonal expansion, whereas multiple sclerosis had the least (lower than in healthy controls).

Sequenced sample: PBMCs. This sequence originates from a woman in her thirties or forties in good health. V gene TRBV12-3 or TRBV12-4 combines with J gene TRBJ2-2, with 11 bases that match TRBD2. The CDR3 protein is CASSRLAGPNTGELFF. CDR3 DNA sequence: TGTGCCAGCAGCCGACTAGCGGGGCCGAACACCGGGGAGCTGTTTTTT.